The clone carrying this TCR beta chain was seen repeatedly, ten times or more. These data come from a study of neurological immune-mediated disorders. TCRdb re-called the 5' RACE reads through MiXCR, storing one row per CDR3 protein. This sample has 69,000 or so distinct CDR3 sequences, with roughly 4.5% found just once. The CDR3 runs to 15 residues. V lost 0 bases, J lost 0 bases, and 7 bases lay in between. Per germline, CDR1 MNHEY and CDR2 SMNVEV (reference sequence). Sample: PBMCs. This rearrangement joins TRBV27 to TRBJ2-3, with D maybe TRBD2 (6 bases). The sequence came from an older woman with multiple sclerosis. The CDR3 reads CASSLSSGSTDTQYF. DNA for the CDR3: TGTGCCAGCAGTTTATCTAGCGGTAGCACAGATACGCAGTATTTT.